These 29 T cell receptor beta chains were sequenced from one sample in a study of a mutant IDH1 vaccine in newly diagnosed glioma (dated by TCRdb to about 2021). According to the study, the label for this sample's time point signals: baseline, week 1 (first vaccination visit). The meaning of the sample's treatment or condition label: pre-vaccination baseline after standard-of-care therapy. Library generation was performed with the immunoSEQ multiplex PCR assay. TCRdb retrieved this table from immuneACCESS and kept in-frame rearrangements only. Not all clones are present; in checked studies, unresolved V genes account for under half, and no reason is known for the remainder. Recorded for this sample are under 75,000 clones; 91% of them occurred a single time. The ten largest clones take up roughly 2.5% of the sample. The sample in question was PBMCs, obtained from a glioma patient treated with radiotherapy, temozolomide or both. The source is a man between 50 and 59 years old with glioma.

The CDR3 spells CASNGNTEAFF. The CDR3 bases are TGTGCCAGCAACGGGAACACTGAAGCTTTCTTT. This chain uses TRBV2 with TRBJ1-1; D gene unclear. V lost 7 bases and J lost 1, with 4 bases in between. CDR1 SNHLY and CDR2 FYNNEI come from the germline V gene. CDR3 size: 11 residues.

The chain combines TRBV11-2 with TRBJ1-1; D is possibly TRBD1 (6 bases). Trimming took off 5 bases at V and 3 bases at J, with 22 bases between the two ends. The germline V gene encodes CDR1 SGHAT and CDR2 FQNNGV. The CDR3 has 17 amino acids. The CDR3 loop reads CASSARGGGALDTEAFF. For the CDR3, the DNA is TGTGCCAGCAGCGCTAGAGGGGGAGGGGCCCTTGACACTGAAGCTTTCTTT.

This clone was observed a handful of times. The CDR3 DNA reads as TGTGCCAGCAGACAGACAGGGCGCGGCGTGGCCACCGGGGAGCTGTTTTTT. Translated: CASRQTGRGVATGELFF. This chain joins TRBV25-1 and TRBJ2-2, with 7 bases matching TRBD1. V lost 6 bases to trimming and J lost 4 bases; unmatched junction nucleotides: 14. This CDR3 is built from 17 residues. From germline, CDR1 is MGHDK and CDR2 SYGVNS.

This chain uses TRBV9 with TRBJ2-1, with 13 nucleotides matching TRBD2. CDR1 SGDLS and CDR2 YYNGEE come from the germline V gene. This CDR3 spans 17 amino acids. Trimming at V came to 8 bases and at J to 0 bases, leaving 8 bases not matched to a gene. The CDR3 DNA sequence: TGTGCCAGTAGTTCGGGACTAGCGGGAAGCTCCTACAATGAGCAGTTCTTC. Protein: CASSSGLAGSSYNEQFF.

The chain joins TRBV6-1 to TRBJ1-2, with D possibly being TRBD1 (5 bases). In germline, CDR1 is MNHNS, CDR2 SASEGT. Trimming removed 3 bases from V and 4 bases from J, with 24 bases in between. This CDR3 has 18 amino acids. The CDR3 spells CASSDGTLILRQGYGYTF. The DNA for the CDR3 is TGTGCCAGCAGTGATGGGACCCTCATTTTGCGACAAGGCTATGGCTACACCTTC.

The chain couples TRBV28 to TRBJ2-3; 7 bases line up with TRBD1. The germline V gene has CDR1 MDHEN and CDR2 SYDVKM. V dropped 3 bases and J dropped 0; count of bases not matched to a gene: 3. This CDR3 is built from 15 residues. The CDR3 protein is CASSFSGQSTDTQYF. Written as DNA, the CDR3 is TGTGCCAGCAGTTTCTCGGGACAGAGCACAGATACGCAGTATTTT.

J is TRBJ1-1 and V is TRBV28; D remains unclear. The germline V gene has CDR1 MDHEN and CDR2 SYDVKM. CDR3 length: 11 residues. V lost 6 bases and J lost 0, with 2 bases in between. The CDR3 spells CASRMNTEAFF. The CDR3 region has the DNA TGTGCCAGCAGAATGAACACTGAAGCTTTCTTT. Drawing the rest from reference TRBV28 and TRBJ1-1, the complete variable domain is DVKVTQSSRYLVKRTGEKVFLECVQDMDHENMFWYRQDPGLGLRLIYFSYDVKMKEKGDIPEGYSVSREKKERFSLILESASTNQTSMYLCASRMNTEAFFGQGTRLTVV.

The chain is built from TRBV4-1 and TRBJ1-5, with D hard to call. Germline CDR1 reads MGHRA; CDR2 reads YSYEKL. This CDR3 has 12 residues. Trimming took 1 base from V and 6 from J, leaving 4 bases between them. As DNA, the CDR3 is TGCGCCAGCAGCCAAGGGGGTCAGCCCCAGCATTTT. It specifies CASSQGGQPQHF.

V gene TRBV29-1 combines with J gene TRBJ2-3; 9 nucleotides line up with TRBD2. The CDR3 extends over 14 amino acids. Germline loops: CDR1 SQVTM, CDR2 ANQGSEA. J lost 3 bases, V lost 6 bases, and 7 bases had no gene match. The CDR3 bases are TGCAGCGTCCAAGGGCTAGCGGGGACAGATACGCAGTATTTT. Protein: CSVQGLAGTDTQYF.

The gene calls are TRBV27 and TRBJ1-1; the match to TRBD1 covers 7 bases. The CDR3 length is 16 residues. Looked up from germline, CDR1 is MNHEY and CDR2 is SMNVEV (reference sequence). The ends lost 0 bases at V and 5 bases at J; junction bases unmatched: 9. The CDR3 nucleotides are TGTGCCAGCAGTTTATCCTCGACAGGGTCGGTGACTGAAGCTTTCTTT. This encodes CASSLSSTGSVTEAFF.

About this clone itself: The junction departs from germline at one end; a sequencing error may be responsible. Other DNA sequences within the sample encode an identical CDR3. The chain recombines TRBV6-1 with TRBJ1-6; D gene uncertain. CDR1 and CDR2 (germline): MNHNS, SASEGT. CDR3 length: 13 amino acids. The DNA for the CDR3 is TGTGCCAGCGGGTCAGGCTCCGAGGTGGCCCTTCACTTT. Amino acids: CASGSGSEVALHF.

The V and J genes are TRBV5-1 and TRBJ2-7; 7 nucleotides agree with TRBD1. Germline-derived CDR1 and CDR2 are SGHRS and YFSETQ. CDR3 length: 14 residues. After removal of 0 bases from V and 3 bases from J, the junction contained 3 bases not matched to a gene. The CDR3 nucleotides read TGCGCCAGCAGCTTGGCCAGACAGGGCTACGAGCAGTACTTC. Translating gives CASSLARQGYEQYF.

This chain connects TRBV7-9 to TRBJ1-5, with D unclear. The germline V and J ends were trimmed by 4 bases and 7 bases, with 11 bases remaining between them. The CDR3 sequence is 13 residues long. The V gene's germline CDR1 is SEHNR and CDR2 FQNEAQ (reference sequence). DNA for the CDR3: TGTGCCAGCAGCTCAACCGGCGGCCAGCCCCAGCATTTT. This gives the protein CASSSTGGQPQHF.

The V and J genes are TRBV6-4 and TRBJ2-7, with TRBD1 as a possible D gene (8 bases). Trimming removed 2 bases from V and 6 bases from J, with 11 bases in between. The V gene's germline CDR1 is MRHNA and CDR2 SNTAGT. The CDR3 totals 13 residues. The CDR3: CASSDHRGGEQYF. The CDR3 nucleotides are TGTGCCAGCAGTGACCACAGGGGGGGCGAGCAGTACTTC.

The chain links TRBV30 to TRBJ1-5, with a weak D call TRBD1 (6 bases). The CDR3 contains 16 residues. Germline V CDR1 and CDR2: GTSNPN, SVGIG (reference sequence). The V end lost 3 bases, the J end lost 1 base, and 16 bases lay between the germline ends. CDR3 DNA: TGTGCCTGGAGCTCCTCTCAGGGGTTAAGCAATCAGCCCCAGCATTTT. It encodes CAWSSSQGLSNQPQHF. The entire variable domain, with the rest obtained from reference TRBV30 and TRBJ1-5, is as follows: SQTIHQWPATLVQPVGSPLSLECTVEGTSNPNLYWYRQAAGRGLQLLFYSVGIGQISSEVPQNLSASRPQDRQFILSSKKLLLSDSGFYLCAWSSSQGLSNQPQHFGDGTRLSIL.

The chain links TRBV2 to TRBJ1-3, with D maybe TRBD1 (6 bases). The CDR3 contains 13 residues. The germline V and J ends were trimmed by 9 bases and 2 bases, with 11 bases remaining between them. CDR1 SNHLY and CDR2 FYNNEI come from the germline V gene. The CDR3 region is CARTAGAGNTIYF. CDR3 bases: TGTGCCAGAACCGCAGGGGCTGGAAACACCATATATTTT.

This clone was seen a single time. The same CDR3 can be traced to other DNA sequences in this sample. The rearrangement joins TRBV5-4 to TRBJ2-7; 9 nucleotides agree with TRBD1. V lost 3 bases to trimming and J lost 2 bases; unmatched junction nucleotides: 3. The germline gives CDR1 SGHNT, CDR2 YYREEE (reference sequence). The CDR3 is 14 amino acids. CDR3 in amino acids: CASSWGQGTYEQYF. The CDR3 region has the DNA TGTGCCAGCAGCTGGGGACAGGGAACCTACGAGCAGTACTTC.

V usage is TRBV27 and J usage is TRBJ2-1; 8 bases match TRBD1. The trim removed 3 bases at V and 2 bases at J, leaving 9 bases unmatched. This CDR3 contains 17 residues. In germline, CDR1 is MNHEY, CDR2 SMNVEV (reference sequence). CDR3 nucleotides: TGTGCCAGCAGTTTCCGTGCAGGGGGCGCGCCCTACAATGAGCAGTTCTTC. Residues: CASSFRAGGAPYNEQFF.

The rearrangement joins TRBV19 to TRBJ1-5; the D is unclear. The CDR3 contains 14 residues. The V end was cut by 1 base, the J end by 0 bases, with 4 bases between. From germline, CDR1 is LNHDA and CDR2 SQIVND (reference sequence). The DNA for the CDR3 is TGTGCCAGTAGTATAGGCTATAGCAATCAGCCCCAGCATTTT. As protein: CASSIGYSNQPQHF.

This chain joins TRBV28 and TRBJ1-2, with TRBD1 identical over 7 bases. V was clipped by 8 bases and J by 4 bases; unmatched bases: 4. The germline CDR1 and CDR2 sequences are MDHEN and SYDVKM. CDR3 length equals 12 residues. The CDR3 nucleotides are TGTGCCAGCCGGGACAGCACCTATGGCTACACCTTC. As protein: CASRDSTYGYTF.

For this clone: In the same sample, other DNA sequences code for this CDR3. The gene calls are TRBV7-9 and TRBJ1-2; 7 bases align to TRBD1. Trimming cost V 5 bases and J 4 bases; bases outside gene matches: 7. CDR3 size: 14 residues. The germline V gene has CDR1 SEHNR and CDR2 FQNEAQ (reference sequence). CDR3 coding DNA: TGTGCCAGCAGCCCAAGGACAGGTATCTATGGCTACACCTTC. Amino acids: CASSPRTGIYGYTF.

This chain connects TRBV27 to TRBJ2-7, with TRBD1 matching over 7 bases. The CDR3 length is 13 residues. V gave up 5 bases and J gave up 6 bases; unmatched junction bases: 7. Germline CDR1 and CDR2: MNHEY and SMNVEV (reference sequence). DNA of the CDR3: TGTGCCAGCAGTATAACGGGACAGTTCGAGCAGTACTTC. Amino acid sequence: CASSITGQFEQYF.

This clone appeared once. CDR3: CASRTGRQGGNQPQHF. CDR3 DNA: TGTGCCAGCAGAACAGGTCGACAGGGCGGCAATCAGCCCCAGCATTTT. The chain couples TRBV28 to TRBJ1-5; 7 bases align to TRBD1. The CDR3 consists of 16 residues. Unmatched junction bases numbered 10, after V lost 6 bases and J lost 2 bases. In germline, CDR1 is MDHEN, CDR2 SYDVKM.

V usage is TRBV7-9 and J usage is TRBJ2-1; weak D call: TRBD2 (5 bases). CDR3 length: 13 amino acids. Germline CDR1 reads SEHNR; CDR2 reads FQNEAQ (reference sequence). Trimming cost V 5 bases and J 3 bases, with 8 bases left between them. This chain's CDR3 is CASSPRGYNEQFF. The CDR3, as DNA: TGTGCCAGCAGCCCACGGGGCTACAATGAGCAGTTCTTC.

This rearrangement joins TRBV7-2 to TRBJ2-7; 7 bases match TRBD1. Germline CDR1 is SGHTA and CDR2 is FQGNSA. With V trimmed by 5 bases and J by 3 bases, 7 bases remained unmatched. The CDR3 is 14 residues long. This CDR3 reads CASSRRDRYYEQYF. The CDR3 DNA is TGTGCCAGCAGCCGACGGGACAGATACTACGAGCAGTACTTC. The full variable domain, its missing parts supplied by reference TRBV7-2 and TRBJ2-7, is GAGVSQSPSNKVTEKGKDVELRCDPISGHTALYWYRQSLGQGLEFLIYFQGNSAPDKSGLPSDRFSAERTGGSVSTLTIQRTQQEDSAVYLCASSRRDRYYEQYFGPGTRLTVT.

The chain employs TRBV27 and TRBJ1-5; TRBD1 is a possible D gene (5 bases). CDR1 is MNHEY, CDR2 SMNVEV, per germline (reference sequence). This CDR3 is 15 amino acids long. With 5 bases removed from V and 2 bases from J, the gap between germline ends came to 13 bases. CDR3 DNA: TGTGCCAGCAGTCCCCGGAGGGGTGGCAATCAGCCCCAGCATTTT. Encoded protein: CASSPRRGGNQPQHF.

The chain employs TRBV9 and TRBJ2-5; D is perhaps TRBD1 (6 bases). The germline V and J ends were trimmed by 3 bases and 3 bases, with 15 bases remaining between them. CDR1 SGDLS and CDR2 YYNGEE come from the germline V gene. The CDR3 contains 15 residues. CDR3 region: CASSAAGTTKETQYF. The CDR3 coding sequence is TGTGCCAGCAGCGCCGCCGGGACAACTAAAGAGACCCAGTACTTC.

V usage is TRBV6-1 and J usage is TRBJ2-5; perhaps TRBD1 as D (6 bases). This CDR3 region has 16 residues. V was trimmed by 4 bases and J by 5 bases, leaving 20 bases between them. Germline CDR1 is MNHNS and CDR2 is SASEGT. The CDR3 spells CASSATHRALGETQYF. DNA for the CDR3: TGTGCCAGCAGTGCTACCCACAGGGCACTAGGGGAGACCCAGTACTTC.

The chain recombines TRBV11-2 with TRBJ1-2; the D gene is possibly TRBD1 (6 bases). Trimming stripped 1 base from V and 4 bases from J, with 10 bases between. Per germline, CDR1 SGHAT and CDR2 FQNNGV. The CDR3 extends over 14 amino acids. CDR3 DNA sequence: TGTGCCAGCAGCTTAGTGTCAGGGGTCTATGGCTACACCTTC. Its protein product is CASSLVSGVYGYTF.